The present entry profiles one T cell receptor (beta chain) with its context. The table lists this clonotype with many counts. Its antigen is unknown. One base away there is no much larger clone; base qualities are not given. Library generation was performed with 5' RACE. TCRdb records NextSeq 500 as the sequencer. To correct for sequencing error and PCR bias, the TCR library protocol tagged individual cDNA molecules with unique molecular identifiers. TCR alpha and beta chains were both sequenced, and the abundances of alpha and beta sequences in each sample were closely correlated with each other. The original pipeline was this. V gene, J gene and CDR3 annotation of TCR sequences was performed with Decombinator V4. Expanded TCRs were defined as changing significantly between any two time points under a Poisson model with p below 0.0001. TCR abundances were normalised to the total number of TCRs sequenced per sample and expressed as counts per million. MAIT TCRs were defined by TRAV1-2 paired with TRAJ12, TRAJ20 or TRAJ33, and iNKT TCRs by TRAV10 paired with TRAJ18. VDJdb, accessed 1 November 2021, was searched for CMV, EBV and SARS-CoV-2 annotated TCRs, with TCRs annotated for multiple antigens excluded. TCRdb reanalyzed the raw reads on its own, using fastp at Q25 for trimming and MiXCR for clone calling, and kept in-frame beta chains. Each entry is one CDR3 protein sequence, shown with its most common DNA and genes. The V and J calls follow TCRdb's processing rather than the paper's. For this sample the table gives around 26,000 distinct CDR3 sequences, of which approximately 4.1% were detected only once. The biggest ten clones account for approximately 6.2% of the sample.

The entry originates in a study of early T cells in non-severe SARS-CoV-2 infection (dated by TCRdb to the early 2020s). Describing the broader study: TCR sequencing used bulk RNA from unsorted whole blood, so alpha and beta chains could not be paired. On the study overall, not on this receptor specifically: VDJdb matching was skewed toward anti-spike CD8 responses and likely underestimated virus-specific expansions by missing private and CD4 specificities.

CDR1 and CDR2, per the germline V gene, are SGHVS and FQNEAQ. The CDR3, cysteine through phenylalanine, is 17 amino acids long. Just CDR3 DNA is preserved here, 51 bases in frame from base 1. V is trimmed back by 5 bases and J by 0 bases, and the junction contains 10 bases that no gene match accounts for. This was a case-control study nested in a cohort of healthcare workers in London, UK, who had nasopharyngeal swab PCR tests and blood samples taken every week. Between 23 and 31 March 2020, the week of the UK lockdown, healthcare workers were enrolled and then followed up weekly for as long as 16 weeks.

Sequencing used whole blood. The rearrangement joined TRBV7-8 to TRBJ2-5, with 9 bases in between that match TRBD1. The source of this sequence is an adult who was a healthcare worker with PCR-confirmed SARS-CoV-2 infection or an uninfected control (not recorded which). The nucleotides are TGTGCCAGCAGCCGTGCGGGACAGGGAAGGAACCAAGAGACCCAGTACTTC. This is translated as CASSRAGQGRNQETQYF.